The 9 T cell receptor beta chains presented below share a single source sample, sequenced in a study of blood T cell repertoires in COVID-19. Here immunoSEQ multiplex PCR was the method, and the copy in TCRdb shows in-frame clones only, minus some. The sample contains 220,000 or so clones, 90% of which appear only once. Specimen: PBMCs or T cells enriched from blood (not recorded which). These receptor sequences come from a man aged 25 to 40 who had been exposed to COVID-19.

The V gene is TRBV7-9, the J gene TRBJ2-1, with D possibly matching TRBD2 (6 bases). V gave up 3 bases and J gave up 5 bases, with 14 bases separating them. Germline V gene sequence: CDR1 SEHNR, CDR2 FQNEAQ (reference sequence). The CDR3 contains 15 residues. In nucleotides, the CDR3 is TGTGCCAGCAGCTTTACAGGAGGAGGGCACAATGAGCAGTTCTTC. This codes for CASSFTGGGHNEQFF.

V usage is TRBV27 and J usage is TRBJ2-2; a possible D gene is TRBD1 (5 bases). V gave up 2 bases and J gave up 2 bases, with 9 bases separating them. Germline loops: CDR1 MNHEY, CDR2 SMNVEV (reference sequence). This CDR3 region has 15 residues. CDR3 amino acids: CASSLGQGNTGELFF. The CDR3 coding sequence is TGTGCCAGCAGTTTAGGGCAGGGAAACACCGGGGAGCTGTTTTTT.

About this clone: Just one base apart from a much larger clone, this may be a read error. Other DNA variants within this sample encode the same CDR3. The V gene is TRBV6-5, the J gene TRBJ2-7; 9 nucleotides agree with TRBD1. The germline V gene encodes CDR1 MNHEY and CDR2 SVGAGI. The length of the CDR3 is 15 residues. CDR3 in DNA: TGTGCCAGCAGTTACTCAGAGACAGGGGGATACGAGCAATACTTC. The encoded protein is CASSYSETGGYEQYF.

V usage is TRBV4-1 and J usage is TRBJ2-7, with 7 bases matching TRBD1. In germline, CDR1 is MGHRA, CDR2 YSYEKL. V lost 3 bases and J lost 10; bases outside the gene matches: 12. The CDR3 is 14 amino acids. The CDR3 DNA is TGCGCCAGCAGCCACCCTTCGAACACAGGGGTACAGTACTTC. Translation gives CASSHPSNTGVQYF.

This clone came up once. The chain combines TRBV18 with TRBJ2-3, with D perhaps TRBD2 (6 bases). There are 14 residues in the CDR3. The V and J ends lost 3 bases and 4 bases respectively, with 11 bases between them. The germline CDR1 and CDR2 sequences are KGHSH and LQKENI. CDR3 loop: CASSPGGAADTQYF. The CDR3 DNA reads as TGTGCCAGCTCACCGGGCGGGGCAGCAGATACGCAGTATTTT.

V is TRBV15 and J is TRBJ2-1; 10 bases map to TRBD2. After removal of 1 base from V and 7 bases from J, the junction contained 13 bases not matched to a gene. The CDR3 has 18 amino acids. The germline V gene encodes CDR1 LNHNV and CDR2 YYDKDF (reference sequence). The CDR3 reads CATSRGGVAAGGRNEQFF. As DNA, the CDR3 is TGTGCCACCAGCAGAGGAGGGGTAGCAGCGGGGGGGCGGAATGAGCAGTTCTTC.

The V and J genes are TRBV27 and TRBJ2-1; 7 bases map to TRBD2. CDR3 length: 16 residues. Germline V gene sequence: CDR1 MNHEY, CDR2 SMNVEV (reference sequence). V was pared by 8 bases and J by 6 bases, with 16 bases of the junction left unmatched. In nucleotides, the CDR3 is TGTGCCAGCCTAAACAAGGCGGGGGTGGTTCGCAATGAGCAGTTCTTC. This translates into CASLNKAGVVRNEQFF.

The chain couples TRBV3-1 (or the pseudogene TRBV3-2) to TRBJ2-5; D not certain. The V and J ends lost 1 base and 6 bases respectively, with 9 bases between them. Germline values: CDR1 LGHDT, CDR2 YNNKEL (reference sequence). This CDR3 comprises 13 residues. The CDR3 here is CASSQGRVKTQYF. CDR3 bases: TGTGCCAGCAGCCAAGGCCGGGTAAAGACCCAGTACTTC.

The rearrangement uses TRBV5-1 and TRBJ2-3; D is unclear. Between the trimmed V and J ends, which lost 3 bases and 1 base, there was a span of 12 bases. The germline V gene has CDR1 SGHRS and CDR2 YFSETQ. CDR3 length: 15 residues. The DNA of the CDR3 is TGCGCCAGCAGCTCCCTCGAGGTAGGCACAGATACGCAGTATTTT. This translates into CASSSLEVGTDTQYF. Full variable domain (outside the CDR3, taken from reference TRBV5-1 and TRBJ2-3): KAGVTQTPRYLIKTRGQQVTLSCSPISGHRSVSWYQQTPGQGLQFLFEYFSETQRNKGNFPGRFSGRQFSNSRSEMNVSTLELGDSALYLCASSSLEVGTDTQYFGPGTRLTVL.